The subject of this entry is one T cell receptor beta chain. Its target is not known. The germline V gene encodes CDR1 MNHNY and CDR2 SVGAGI (reference sequence). V lost 6 bases and J lost 7; bases outside the gene matches: 5. The CDR3 length is 15 residues. From the reads, TCRdb called clonotypes with MiXCR, one entry per CDR3 protein. The data contain roughly 90,000 distinct CDR3 sequences, 25% to 30% of them singletons. This sample stems from a study of T cell repertoires in cytomegalovirus infection. This TCR was sampled from a human donor in good health (CMV status not recorded). Some clones in this sample may be carry-over from other donors' samples. This sample comprised CD8+ T cells from cultured PBMCs, obtained from culture after CMV antigen stimulation. The V and J genes are TRBV6-6 and TRBJ2-3; 15 bases match TRBD2. The CDR3 nucleotides read TGTGCCAGCAGCAGGACTAGCGGGGGGGTTAATACGCAGTATTTT. Protein sequence: CASSRTSGGVNTQYF.